This T cell receptor beta chain came from a study of beta chain features in type 1 diabetes. The overall study: Over all samples combined, about 100,000,000 sorted cells were examined. Whole-study findings and limits: In these data, an HLA type influence on TCRB rearrangement remained unresolved.

Trimming took off 8 bases at V and 3 bases at J, with 18 bases between the two ends. The CDR3 contains 15 residues. From germline, CDR1 is SGHDT and CDR2 YYEEEE. There are a few counts of this clone. What it recognizes is unknown. Since all of the isolated RNA was reverse transcribed, expressed TCRB transcripts were what got sequenced. Assay used: immunoSEQ multiplex PCR; TCRdb lists only in-frame clones, some missing. The data show about 320,000 clones, approximately 15% seen once. This TCR derives from a man under 40 in good health. The sample comprised central memory CD4+ T cells from blood. This chain links TRBV5-6 with TRBJ2-4, with a tentative D call TRBD2 (6 bases). The CDR3 bases are TGTGCCAGTCTAAGGCGGGGCCCCGGCAAAAACATTCAGTACTTC. This codes for CASLRRGPGKNIQYF.